The clone carrying this T cell receptor beta chain was detected once. What it binds is unknown. In the PCR, 60 Vbeta and 13 Jbeta primers were used. Only in-frame clones appear in the TCRdb table, and some are missing; sequencing was by immunoSEQ multiplex PCR. Here the sample spans about 200,000 clones, over 75% being singletons. The data were taken from a study of cytomegalovirus exposure and HLA in healthy donors. Whole-study results and caveats: Highest at DRB1 and lowest at HLA-C, TCR association rates differed among HLA loci in a later analysis.

V lost 5 bases and J 1 base, leaving 12 bases between the germline ends. Germline V gene data show CDR1 as SEHNR and CDR2 as FQNEAQ (reference sequence). The CDR3 is made up of 16 amino acids. This clonotype was sampled from a woman in her 30s in good health and CMV-seronegative. The chain is built from TRBV7-9 and TRBJ2-6; possibly TRBD2 for D (5 bases). Sequenced sample: PBMCs. The CDR3 loop reads CASSRRWSSGANVLTF. The CDR3 DNA reads TGTGCCAGCAGCCGGAGGTGGTCGTCTGGGGCCAACGTCCTGACTTTC.